This T cell receptor (beta chain) comes out of a study of cytomegalovirus exposure and HLA in healthy donors. Study outcomes and limitations: The study assumed roughly uniform donor sequencing depth for presence/absence analyses. Prediction of most subjects' HLA-A and HLA-B alleles by TCR beta sequences was reportedly accurate. In a later analysis, a missense DCLRE1C variant was linked to TCR beta V- and J-gene trimming.

The PCR contained 60 Vbeta and 13 Jbeta primers. Profiled with immunoSEQ multiplex PCR; TCRdb holds only in-frame clones, not every one. Of about 96,000 clones in the sample, around 85% are singletons; the top ten hold approximately 3%. This clone was observed a single time. No antigen is known for it. Sequenced input: PBMCs. This TCR came from a man aged 30 to 45 in good health and CMV-seronegative.

The chain's CDR3 is CASSALVGASTQYF. The CDR3 DNA follows: TGTGCCAGCAGCGCTCTAGTAGGGGCGAGTACGCAGTATTTT. The V call is TRBV9, the J call TRBJ2-3; a weak D match, TRBD1 (5 bases). Trimming shortened V by 3 bases and J by 8 bases, and 16 bases separated the two germline ends. The CDR3 sequence is 14 residues long. Per the germline V gene, CDR1 is SGDLS and CDR2 is YYNGEE. Looking up the rest from reference TRBV9 and TRBJ2-3 gives the full variable domain: DSGVTQTPKHLITATGQRVTLRCSPRSGDLSVYWYQQSLDQGLQFLIQYYNGEERAKGNILERFSAQQFPDLHSELNLSSLELGDSALYFCASSALVGASTQYFGPGTRLTVL.